This TCR beta chain derives from a study of shared clonotypes between healthy human individuals. The V end lost 4 bases, the J end lost 2 bases, and 6 bases lay between the germline ends. CDR1 and CDR2 (germline): DFQATT, SNEGSKA (reference sequence). CDR3 length: 11 amino acids. Adult Caucasians living in Nashville, Tennessee made up all of the donors. Once extracted for a subset, genomic DNA was divided evenly among several immunoSEQ plates. Study processing details: Junction-only immunoSEQ data arrived without quality scores, meaning filtering differed. Using immunoSEQ multiplex PCR, the repertoire was profiled, and TCRdb retains in-frame clones only, with some absent. The V and J calls and clone size are taken from that table; D and trimming were inferred from the DNA. This repertoire shows around 480,000 clones, 75% to 80% found once; its top ten account for approximately 12%.

Sequenced material: PBMCs. The chain employs TRBV20-1 and TRBJ2-7, with TRBD1 as a possible D gene (5 bases). This TCR came from a woman in her thirties or forties in good health. Some clones in this sample may be carry-over from other donors' samples. The CDR3 loop is CSATGTYEQYF. In DNA form, the CDR3 reads TGCAGTGCTACAGGGACCTACGAGCAGTACTTC.